This TCR beta chain was captured by sequencing in a study of T cell repertoires in cytomegalovirus infection. The CDR3 length is 15 residues. V gave up 5 bases and J gave up 4 bases; unmatched junction bases: 6. From germline, CDR1 is SGHNT and CDR2 YENEEA. General study results and limits: Totalled public TCR beta family frequency picked out people who carried CMV plus the relevant HLA. It was HLA-C-restricted CMV-specific TCR beta clonotypes that dominated the response ex vivo.

MiXCR, applied by TCRdb to the reads, yields one record per CDR3 protein. The sample shows more than 200,000 distinct CDR3 sequences, approximately 8.3% of them seen only once. This clonotype showed up many times. Its antigen remains unidentified. The sample taken for sequencing was PBMCs. This receptor was taken from a human donor in good health (CMV status not recorded). Some clones in this sample may be carry-over from other donors' samples. The chain employs TRBV11-3 and TRBJ2-2; 8 bases align to TRBD2. In nucleotides, the CDR3 is TGTGCCAGCAGCCAAAGCGGGGGAACCACCGGGGAGCTGTTTTTT. Its protein is CASSQSGGTTGELFF.